Following are 12 T cell receptor beta chains from one sample sequenced in a study of blood T cell repertoires in COVID-19. TCRdb's table, derived via immunoSEQ multiplex PCR, lists solely in-frame clones and lacks some. The sample holds over 250,000 clones, roughly 88% seen once. The sequenced sample consisted of peripheral blood. The receptors come from a woman aged 25 to 45 with acute or convalescent COVID-19.

A remark on this clone: This sample also contains other DNA sequences that code for the same CDR3. This chain uses TRBV10-3 with TRBJ2-2, with D unclear. Trimming took off 4 bases at V and 5 bases at J, with 5 bases between the two ends. Germline V gene data show CDR1 as ENHRY and CDR2 as SYGVKD. This CDR3 contains 12 residues. This CDR3 reads CAISAGTGELFF. The CDR3 region has the DNA TGTGCCATCAGTGCCGGGACCGGGGAGCTGTTTTTT.

This clone was detected a few times. V usage is TRBV27 and J usage is TRBJ2-2; 12 bases match TRBD2. V was clipped by 5 bases and J by 5 bases; unmatched bases: 6. This CDR3 contains 16 residues. The germline gives CDR1 MNHEY, CDR2 SMNVEV (reference sequence). This chain's CDR3 is CASSVLAGGPTGELFF. CDR3 sequence (DNA): TGTGCCAGCAGTGTCCTAGCGGGAGGGCCTACCGGGGAGCTGTTTTTT.

The chain combines TRBV6-5 with TRBJ2-7, with a possible D match to TRBD1 (6 bases). This CDR3 is built from 14 residues. V was pared by 6 bases and J by 0 bases, with 12 bases between. CDR1 and CDR2 (germline): MNHEY, SVGAGI. As DNA, the CDR3 is TGTGCCAGCAGGCGGACAGATGCCTCCTACGAGCAGTACTTC. This translates into CASRRTDASYEQYF.

The rearrangement joins TRBV18 to TRBJ2-4, with 7 bases lining up with TRBD1. From germline, CDR1 is KGHSH and CDR2 LQKENI. V lost 3 bases, J lost 0 bases, and 11 bases stayed unmatched. This CDR3 comprises 18 residues. This chain's CDR3 is CASSPLGQDLLAKNIQYF. The CDR3 DNA is TGTGCCAGCTCACCTCTCGGACAGGACTTACTAGCCAAAAACATTCAGTACTTC.

This clone was detected only once. This chain's CDR3 is CASSRARQPSSYEQYF. The DNA for the CDR3 is TGTGCCAGCTCACGTGCGAGACAACCCAGCTCCTACGAGCAGTACTTC. The rearrangement joins TRBV18 to TRBJ2-7; the D is unclear. Germline V gives CDR1 KGHSH, CDR2 LQKENI. V lost 4 bases and J lost 0, with 16 bases in between. The CDR3 totals 16 residues.

The rearrangement links TRBV4-3 to TRBJ1-2; possible D gene TRBD1, 5 bases. V gave up 1 base and J gave up 5 bases, with 8 bases separating them. Germline-derived CDR1 and CDR2 are LGHNA and YSLEER. The CDR3 sequence is 13 residues long. The CDR3 DNA sequence: TGCGCCAGCAGCCAAGTTCAGGGTTATGGCTACACCTTC. Protein product: CASSQVQGYGYTF.

The rearrangement uses TRBV6-6 and TRBJ1-2; the D is unclear. Germline values: CDR1 MNHNY, CDR2 SVGAGI (reference sequence). V shed 6 bases and J shed 0 bases, with 5 bases lying between them. CDR3 size: 12 residues. The CDR3, as DNA: TGTGCCAGCAGGGGCTCTAACTATGGCTACACCTTC. Its protein product is CASRGSNYGYTF.

This clone was recorded once. The chain has TRBV6-2 or TRBV6-3 and TRBJ2-5; TRBD2 agrees at 8 bases. The CDR3 sequence is 15 residues long. Germline-derived CDR1 and CDR2 are MNHEY and SVGEGT. J lost 2 bases, V lost 4 bases, and 6 bases had no gene match. The CDR3 loop is CASSWTGGGQETQYF. CDR3 sequence (DNA): TGTGCCAGCAGTTGGACGGGCGGGGGGCAAGAGACCCAGTACTTC.

This clone was recorded once. The chain recombines TRBV19 with TRBJ2-5, with a possible D match to TRBD2 (5 bases). The CDR3 sequence is 17 residues long. V dropped 7 bases and J dropped 4 bases, with 25 bases sitting between them. Germline V gene sequence: CDR1 LNHDA, CDR2 SQIVND (reference sequence). CDR3 loop: CASTIPGFGFFRETQYF. As DNA, the CDR3 is TGTGCCAGTACCATCCCGGGGTTCGGTTTTTTCCGAGAGACCCAGTACTTC.

The chain has TRBV10-3 and TRBJ2-1; TRBD1 agrees at 10 bases. Per the germline V gene, CDR1 is ENHRY and CDR2 is SYGVKD. The CDR3 is made up of 15 amino acids. Unmatched junction bases numbered 10, after V lost 6 bases and J lost 8 bases. The CDR3 DNA follows: TGTGCCATCAGATCCTCGGGGACAGGGGCCGATGAGCAGTTCTTC. It codes for CAIRSSGTGADEQFF.

This sequence joins TRBV5-1 and TRBJ1-2; a weak D match, TRBD1 (5 bases). The V gene's germline CDR1 is SGHRS and CDR2 YFSETQ. The CDR3 loop spans 14 amino acids. Trimming stripped 0 bases from V and 6 bases from J, with 12 bases between. The CDR3 protein is CASSLEQGSDGYTF. Here the CDR3 DNA reads TGCGCCAGCAGCTTGGAGCAGGGTTCGGATGGCTACACCTTC.

This clone was observed a few times. The chain employs TRBV20-1 and TRBJ2-1, with D possibly matching TRBD2 (5 bases). There are 11 residues in the CDR3. Germline values: CDR1 DFQATT, CDR2 SNEGSKA (reference sequence). With 6 bases removed from V and 10 bases from J, the gap between germline ends came to 13 bases. This chain's CDR3 is CSAGVSGEQFF. CDR3 in DNA: TGCAGTGCCGGCGTGTCGGGAGAGCAGTTCTTC.